The TCR beta chain under discussion was sequenced for a study of shared clonotypes between healthy human individuals. For this clone: Its antigen is currently unknown.

V lost 0 bases to trimming and J lost 12 bases, with 10 bases between them. CDR3 length: 12 residues. Germline loops: CDR1 SGHNT, CDR2 YYREEE (reference sequence). General study findings and limits: The sharing of approximately 4.6% of naive CD4 clonotypes was seen across several donors.

It was into CD45RA+ naive and CD45RA-negative memory subsets that the CD4+ cells were split. Measured with immunoSEQ multiplex PCR; TCRdb has only the in-frame clones, and not every one. Found here are a few hundred thousand clones, less than 98% of them singletons; the top ten hold around 0.058%. This TCR was sampled from a woman aged 30 to 39 in good health. The sample taken for sequencing was naive CD4+ T cells sorted from blood. The subset was: CD45RA+ positively selected. The gene calls are TRBV5-4 and TRBJ2-1, with D perhaps given as TRBD1 or TRBD2 (6 bases each). CDR3 DNA sequence: TGTGCCAGCAGCTTGGAATGGGGGGCGCAGTTCTTC. Encoded protein: CASSLEWGAQFF.